The entry below gives a single TCR beta chain sequence along with its context. Its specificity is unknown. The entry originates in a study of OX40 agonist ivuxolimab in advanced cancers. This table comes from immunoSEQ multiplex PCR, and its TCRdb copy is limited to in-frame clones, with some not included. The sample consists of nearly 95,000 clones, 90% to 95% of them appearing once. Germline assignment: CDR1 SGHNT and CDR2 YYREEE (reference sequence). V lost 0 bases to trimming and J lost 5 bases; unmatched junction nucleotides: 2. The CDR3 is 14 amino acids. Study-wide results and limits: Expansion of clones was among the lowest in partial responders at 0.1-3.0 mg/kg.

This TCR came from an adult with an advanced solid tumor such as melanoma, head and neck, liver or kidney cancer. The chain employs TRBV5-4 and TRBJ2-5; 9 nucleotides agree with TRBD2. This specimen consisted of CD4+ or CD8+ T cells sorted from blood, obtained in a trial of the OX40 agonist ivuxolimab. CDR3 amino acids: CASSLDLAGETQYF. In DNA, the CDR3 is TGTGCCAGCAGCTTGGACCTAGCGGGGGAGACCCAGTACTTC. The entire variable domain, with the rest obtained from reference TRBV5-4 and TRBJ2-5, is as follows: ETGVTQSPTHLIKTRGQQVTLRCSSQSGHNTVSWYQQALGQGPQFIFQYYREEENGRGNFPPRFSGLQFPNYSSELNVNALELDDSALYLCASSLDLAGETQYFGPGTRLLVL.